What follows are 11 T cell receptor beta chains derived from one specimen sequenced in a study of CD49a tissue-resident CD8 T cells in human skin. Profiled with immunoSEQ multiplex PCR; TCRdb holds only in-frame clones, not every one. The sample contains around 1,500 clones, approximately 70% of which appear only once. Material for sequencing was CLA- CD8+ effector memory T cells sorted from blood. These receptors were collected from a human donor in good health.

The CDR3 spells CASSLDQGSYEQYF. CDR3 DNA sequence: TGTGCCAGCAGCTTGGACCAGGGGTCCTACGAGCAGTACTTC. V usage is TRBV5-8 and J usage is TRBJ2-7, with D possibly matching TRBD1 (6 bases). This CDR3 spans 14 amino acids. The germline V gene has CDR1 SGHTS and CDR2 YDEGEE. V gave up 0 bases and J gave up 1 base, with 8 bases separating them.

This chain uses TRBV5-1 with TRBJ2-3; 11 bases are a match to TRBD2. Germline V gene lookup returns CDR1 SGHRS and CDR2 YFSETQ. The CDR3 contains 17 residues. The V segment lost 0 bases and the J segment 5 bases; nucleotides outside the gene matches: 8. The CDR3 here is CASSLEVSGRAKDTQYF. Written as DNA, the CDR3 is TGCGCCAGCAGCTTGGAGGTTAGCGGGAGGGCCAAAGATACGCAGTATTTT.

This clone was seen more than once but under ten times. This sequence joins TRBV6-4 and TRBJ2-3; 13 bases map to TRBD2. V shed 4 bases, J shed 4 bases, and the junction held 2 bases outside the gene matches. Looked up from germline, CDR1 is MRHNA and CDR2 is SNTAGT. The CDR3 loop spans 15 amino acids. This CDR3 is CASSATSGGADTQYF. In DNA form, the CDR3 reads TGTGCCAGCAGTGCTACTAGCGGGGGGGCAGATACGCAGTATTTT.

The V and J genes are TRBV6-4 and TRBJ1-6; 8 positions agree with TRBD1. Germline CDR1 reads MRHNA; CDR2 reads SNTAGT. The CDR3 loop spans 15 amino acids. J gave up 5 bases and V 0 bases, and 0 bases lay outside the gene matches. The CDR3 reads CASSDSTGDNSPLHF. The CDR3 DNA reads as TGTGCCAGCAGTGACTCGACAGGGGATAATTCACCCCTCCACTTT.

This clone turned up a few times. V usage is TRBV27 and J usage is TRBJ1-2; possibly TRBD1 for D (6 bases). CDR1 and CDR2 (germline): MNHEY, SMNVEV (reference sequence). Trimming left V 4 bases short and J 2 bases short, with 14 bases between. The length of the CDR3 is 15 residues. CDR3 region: CASSYPAGANYGYTF. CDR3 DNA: TGTGCCAGCAGTTACCCGGCAGGGGCGAACTATGGCTACACCTTC.

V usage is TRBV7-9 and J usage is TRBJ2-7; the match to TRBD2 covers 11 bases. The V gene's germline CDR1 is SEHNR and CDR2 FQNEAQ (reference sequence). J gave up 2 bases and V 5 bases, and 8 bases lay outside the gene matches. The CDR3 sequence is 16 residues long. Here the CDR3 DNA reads TGTGCCAGCAGCATGGGACTAGCGGAGAGTCCCTACGAGCAGTACTTC. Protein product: CASSMGLAESPYEQYF.

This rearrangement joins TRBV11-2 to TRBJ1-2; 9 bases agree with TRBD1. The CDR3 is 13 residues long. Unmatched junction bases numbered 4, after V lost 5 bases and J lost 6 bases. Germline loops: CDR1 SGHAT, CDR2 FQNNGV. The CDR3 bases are TGTGCCAGCAGCCCCGGGACAGGGAATGGCTACACCTTC. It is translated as CASSPGTGNGYTF.

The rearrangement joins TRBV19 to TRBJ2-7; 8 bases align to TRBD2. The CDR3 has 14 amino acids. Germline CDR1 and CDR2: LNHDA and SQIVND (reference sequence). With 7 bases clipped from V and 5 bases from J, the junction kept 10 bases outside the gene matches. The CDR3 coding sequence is TGTGCCAGTACCGGCAGCGGGGGAGCGGACGAGCAGTACTTC. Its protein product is CASTGSGGADEQYF.

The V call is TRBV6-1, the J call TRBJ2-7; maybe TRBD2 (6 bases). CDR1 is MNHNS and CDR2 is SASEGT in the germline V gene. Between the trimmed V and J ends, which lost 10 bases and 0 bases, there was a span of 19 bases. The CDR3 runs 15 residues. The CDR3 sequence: CATNSFGTLSYEQYF. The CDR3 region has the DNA TGTGCCACCAATAGCTTCGGGACTCTCTCCTACGAGCAGTACTTC.

As DNA, the CDR3 is TGTGCCAGCTCACCACTCGACTCCCCCACCGGGGAGCTGTTTTTT. Translation gives CASSPLDSPTGELFF. The rearrangement links TRBV18 to TRBJ2-2, with D unresolved. The CDR3 is made up of 15 amino acids. The germline V and J ends were trimmed by 1 base and 4 bases, with 10 bases remaining between them. Per germline, CDR1 KGHSH and CDR2 LQKENI.

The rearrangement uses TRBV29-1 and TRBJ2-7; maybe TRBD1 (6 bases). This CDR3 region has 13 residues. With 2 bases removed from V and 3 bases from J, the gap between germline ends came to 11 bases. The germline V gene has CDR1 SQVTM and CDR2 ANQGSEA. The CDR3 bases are TGCAGCGTTGAAATCAGCAGGGGCTACGAGCAGTACTTC. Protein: CSVEISRGYEQYF.